The clone carrying this T cell receptor beta chain qualifies as medium-sized (0.01 to 0.1%). The antigen is unknown. The data were obtained in a study of vaccination and CD4 T cells after COVID-19. Study details: The post-vaccine samples came a median 72 days after dose two (range 14 to 241).

The Oncomine TCR Beta short-read assay was applied to DNA of cultured CD4+ T cells. DNA came from CD4+ T cells after culture. TCRdb processed the PCR reads anew with MiXCR; each CDR3 protein has one entry. The sample holds around 21,000 distinct CDR3 sequences, under 70% seen once. Study-wide points: Within the convalescent patients, spike mono-reactivity was found in 304 of 307 vaccine-specific clones.

Treatment described: roughly ten-day PBMC culture with coronavirus spike peptide pools or control peptides (ViraFEST assay). Per germline, CDR1 DFQATT and CDR2 SNEGSKA (reference sequence). Trimming removed 3 bases from V and 1 base from J, with 9 bases in between. The CDR3 extends over 14 amino acids. The source material was CD4+ T cells from blood, cultured in vitro. This clonotype originated in a human donor who had recovered from COVID-19. The rearrangement links TRBV20-1 to TRBJ2-2; tentatively, D is TRBD1 (6 bases). The CDR3 coding sequence is TGCAGTGCTAGGACCAGGGGGAACACCGGGGAGCTGTTTTTT. Its protein product is CSARTRGNTGELFF.